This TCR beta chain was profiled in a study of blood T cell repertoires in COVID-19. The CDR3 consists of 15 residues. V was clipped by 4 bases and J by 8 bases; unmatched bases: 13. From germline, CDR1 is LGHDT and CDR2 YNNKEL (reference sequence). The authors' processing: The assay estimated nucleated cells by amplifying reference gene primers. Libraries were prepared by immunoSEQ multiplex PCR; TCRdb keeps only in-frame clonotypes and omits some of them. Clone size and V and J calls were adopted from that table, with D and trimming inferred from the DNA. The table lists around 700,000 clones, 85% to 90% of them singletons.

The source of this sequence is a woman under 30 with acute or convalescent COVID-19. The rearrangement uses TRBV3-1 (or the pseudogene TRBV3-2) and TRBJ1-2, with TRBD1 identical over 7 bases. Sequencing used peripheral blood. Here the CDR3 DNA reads TGTGCCAGCAGCCTATCCGGGACAGTTTTAGGGGGCTACACCTTC. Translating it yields CASSLSGTVLGGYTF.